A few counts support the clone carrying this T cell receptor (beta chain). Its antigen remains unknown. This record comes from a study of response to subunit inactivated influenza vaccine. TCRdb re-derived calls from the RT-PCR reads in MiXCR, one entry per CDR3 protein. Of approximately 500,000 distinct CDR3 sequences listed, 14% were seen once; the top ten hold more than 9.5%. Broader study findings: The authors suggested that every seasonal influenza vaccination recruits few new T cells.

This CDR3 is 15 amino acids long. The germline V and J ends were trimmed by 1 base and 0 bases, with 10 bases remaining between them. CDR1 is DFQATT and CDR2 is SNEGSKA in the germline V gene (reference sequence). This chain links TRBV20-1 with TRBJ1-5; D is perhaps TRBD1 (6 bases). This sequence originates from a man in his fifties or sixties who received an inactivated influenza vaccine. The sequences come from PBMCs from blood, collected 11 to 12 days after vaccination. The CDR3 sequence: CSARVRGYSNQPQHF. The DNA of the CDR3 is TGCAGTGCTAGAGTCAGGGGATATAGCAATCAGCCCCAGCATTTT.